This passage covers 4 T cell receptor beta chains from one sample sequenced in a study of T cell repertoires in cytomegalovirus infection. TCRdb ran MiXCR on the reads and lists one entry per CDR3 protein. The sample includes approximately 490,000 distinct CDR3 sequences, 11% of them seen just once. Sequenced material: PBMCs. All receptors derive from a human donor in good health (CMV status not recorded). Some clones in this sample may be carry-over from other donors' samples.

Here the CDR3 reads CASSLMRMNTEAFF. In nucleotides, the CDR3 is TGTGCCAGCAGTTTAATGCGCATGAACACTGAAGCTTTCTTT. The chain is built from TRBV27 and TRBJ1-1; no firm D call. Trimming stripped 2 bases from V and 0 bases from J, with 7 bases between. Germline V lookup: CDR1 MNHEY, CDR2 SMNVEV (reference sequence). This CDR3 comprises 14 residues.

This clonotype has ten or more counts. The J gene is TRBJ1-1, the V gene TRBV5-1; D not resolved. Germline CDR1 SGHRS, CDR2 YFSETQ. The CDR3 sequence is 13 residues long. The V end lost 4 bases, the J end lost 0 bases, and 7 bases lay between the germline ends. The CDR3 protein is CASSAEVNTEAFF. Written as DNA, the CDR3 is TGCGCCAGCAGCGCGGAGGTGAACACTGAAGCTTTCTTT.

This clonotype was found many times. J is TRBJ1-5 and V is TRBV7-2; D is unclear. The germline gives CDR1 SGHTA, CDR2 FQGNSA. The germline V and J ends were trimmed by 5 bases and 2 bases, with 13 bases remaining between them. The CDR3 covers 15 residues. CDR3 bases: TGTGCCAGCAGCCCCATCATCGGGGGCAATCAGCCCCAGCATTTT. Translating it yields CASSPIIGGNQPQHF. The whole variable domain, remainder taken from reference TRBV7-2 and TRBJ1-5, is GAGVSQSPSNKVTEKGKDVELRCDPISGHTALYWYRQSLGQGLEFLIYFQGNSAPDKSGLPSDRFSAERTGGSVSTLTIQRTQQEDSAVYLCASSPIIGGNQPQHFGDGTRLSIL.

The V and J genes are TRBV5-1 and TRBJ2-3; the D call may be TRBD1 or TRBD2 (5 bases each). Germline lookup yields CDR1 SGHRS and CDR2 YFSETQ. V lost 0 bases, J lost 6 bases, and 14 bases lay in between. This CDR3 has 15 amino acids. The CDR3 sequence: CASSLGGTPGDTQYF. CDR3 in DNA: TGCGCCAGCAGCTTGGGAGGGACCCCAGGGGATACGCAGTATTTT.